This T cell receptor beta chain stems from a study of cytomegalovirus exposure and HLA in healthy donors (dated by TCRdb to the late 2010s). Regarding the study in general: An earlier analysis of some 550 of the donors reported 250 to 350 Gb of sequence data and some 120 million unique TCR beta sequences from 150 million to 200 million T cells. Roughly 290 gigabases of sequencing data and tens of millions of unique TCR sequences made up an early release that covered several hundred HLA-typed donors. The genetic ancestry cluster associated with self-reported Caucasian donors included 81% of the roughly 410 genotyped donors. The study aimed to test whether cataloging public T cell receptors could reveal signatures of past pathogen exposure. The study profiled the T cell repertoires of 666 subjects by immunosequencing and related them to cytomegalovirus serostatus. Besides the first cohort of roughly 660 subjects, a separate validation cohort made up of over 95 different subjects was used. The study combined high-throughput TCR immunosequencing, statistical association of individual TCRs with disease status, and machine learning to predict cytomegalovirus infection status. In a later analysis, previously published TCR beta repertoires from 666 donors were re-analyzed and high-resolution HLA genotyping was added so that TCR occurrence patterns could be studied. Rather than using new phenotypic data, the later analysis identified candidate immune exposures from TCR beta sequences and from how often those sequences occurred across donors. To decide whether each TCR beta V gene segment behaved as functional or pseudogenic, an earlier analysis of some 570 of the donors relied on high-throughput TCR beta sequencing. Donor age, sex, ethnicity and CMV serostatus were compiled together with the repertoire data. In a later genetic analysis, genome-wide SNP genotypes for about three fifths of the 666 donors were used, and that subset was treated as a discovery cohort. All discovery cohort repertoires had been generated using a single sequencing platform. HLA typing included class I and class II loci at four-digit resolution. Typing coverage differed by locus: A, B, C, DRB1 and DQB1 were typed in about 620-630 donors, DQA1 in about 560, DPA1 in 600 to 610, and DPB1 in 450 to 480. About five DR-DQ haplotypes were handled as single units for association and clustering, since linkage in the cohort was strong. Across approximately 400 genotyped donors of the cohort, an average of approximately 240,000 unique TCR beta nucleotide sequences per donor were sequenced, and roughly a sixth of those sequences were non-productive.

In total, around 600 healthy bone marrow donors made up the cohort. All cohort members were sampled while nominally healthy, although unrecorded immune exposures were likely present. The donor tested CMV seropositive, placing the donor among the approximately 310 seropositive members of the cohort. A peripheral blood sample was provided by each donor, and peripheral blood mononuclear cells were used for TCR beta sequencing. Genomic DNA was extracted from the blood cell samples with the Qiagen DNeasy Blood Extraction Kit. Based on the germline V gene, the CDR1 and CDR2 sequences are MNHNS and SASEGT. The CDR3 starts with the cysteine, ends with the phenylalanine, and has 15 residues. CDR3 DNA only is kept here, 45 bases in frame from base 1. Deletion took 7 bases off V and 4 bases off J, with a span of 20 bases between the germline ends. As concerns this clone: No cognate antigen has been identified for it. Per-base quality was not reported, and no clone a single base away is much larger than it.

The library was built by means of the immunoSEQ multiplex PCR assay. For the multiplex PCR, a mixture combining 60 forward primers for TCR Vbeta segments and 13 reverse primers for TCR Jbeta segments was used. The CDR3 region of rearranged TCR beta genes was amplified from genomic DNA with a multiplex PCR assay. The Illumina HiSeq System was used to sequence the amplified TCR beta libraries as 87-base-pair reads. The authors' analysis ran thus. A later analysis tallied 70 million to 100 million unique TCR beta chains across the 666 repertoires, and approximately 12 million of those chains were shared by two or more donors. Raw reads were error-corrected and collapsed into unique sequences by a nearest-neighbor algorithm in which closely related sequences were merged to remove PCR and sequencing errors. Alignment of CDR3 sequences to IMGT reference sequences was used to assign V, D and J gene segments. For a sequence to be retained, at least a six-nucleotide match to both a V gene segment and a J gene segment was required. A rearrangement counted as productive if the CDR3 had no stop codons and remained in frame with V and J, and every other rearrangement counted as non-productive. Following IMGT convention, CDR3 was defined as the stretch from the second conserved V-encoded cysteine up to the conserved J-encoded phenylalanine. The earlier analysis of about 530 of the donors excluded any sequence lacking an unambiguous match to a single V gene segment. An earlier analysis of 500 to 600 of the donors classified V segments as functional when productive rearrangements were above 56.7% and as segregating when the standard deviation between donors was above 5%. A statistical classification framework was built to diagnose cytomegalovirus status from the catalog of TCR beta chain sequences. V and J gene assignment, in a later analysis, came from comparing TCR nucleotide sequences with IMGT/GENE-DB human TR gene sequences. Using the TCRdist pipeline, a later analysis assigned CDR3 sequences along with most-parsimonious VDJ recombination scenarios. A later analysis defined each TCR beta chain by its CDR3 amino acid sequence plus V-gene family, and excluded reads lacking a unique V-gene family. A later analysis removed 600 or so highly shared, low-generation-probability nucleotide sequences to deal with suspected cross-contamination and a sequencing artifact. In a later analysis, a clonal expansion index was calculated for each public chain from normalized within-repertoire ranks of inferred template counts. In a later analysis, generation probabilities were computed with a VDJ recombination model fitted to out-of-frame rearrangements, and the resulting probabilities were checked against IGoR. In a later analysis, hypergeometric tests were used to score TCR-TCR, TCR-HLA and TCR-CMV co-occurrence, with a repertoire-size bias correction applied to TCR pairs. A later analysis estimated false discovery rates by permuting HLA or CMV assignments 20 times. In a later analysis, co-occurring TCRs were grouped with DBSCAN, and TCRdist sequence similarity was added when clustering was performed within HLA-allele-positive subsets. For co-occurrence clustering, repertoires with fewer than 30,000 or more than 120,000 public chains were excluded, along with five repertoires with anomalous nucleotide sharing. The clones in this table, taken by TCRdb from immuneACCESS, are in-frame only. Not every clone is retained; where verified, under half of the shortfall comes from an unresolved V gene, and the cause of the rest is unknown. D and trimming were read from the DNA, whereas the V and J calls and clone size are those reported in that table. The sample contains roughly 67,000 clones, over 70% of them found a single time. The ten top clones hold approximately 7.6% of the sample.

On the study overall, not on this receptor specifically: According to a later analysis, parvovirus B19, influenza, CMV and Epstein-Barr virus appeared linked to several top co-occurrence clusters. A group of highly shared sequence variants was considered likely to be a technical artifact of the sequencing pipeline. Linkage disequilibrium might explain the correlated functional status among segregating V segments, but an unknown experimental factor could not be excluded. A total of 150 or so TCR beta chains were listed by the study as associated with cytomegalovirus. According to the authors, the approach could potentially be generalized to other disease states and immunological phenotypes. Most CMV-associated TCR beta chains appeared to be HLA-restricted in a later analysis, and the HLA associations seemed to be driven largely by CMV exposure. Some IMGT-functional V segments, including TRBV6-2 and TRBV6-3, could not be distinguished by the 87-base-pair reads and were therefore excluded. The presence/absence analyses assumed that sequencing depth was roughly uniform across donors, and that assumption may not be true. A further reported finding was that TCR beta sequences accurately predicted the HLA-A and HLA-B alleles for most subjects in the first cohort. In an earlier analysis of some 640 of the donors, most TCR beta V segments were observed in productive rearrangements about 87% or about 30% of the time, broadly matching IMGT annotations. When HLA alleles, especially DR and DQ, strongly co-occurred, TCR associations were difficult to assign to individual alleles. Because some donors lacked HLA typing at each locus, the association tests relied only on the typed subset. Compared with the approximately 670-donor mean, donors in an Asian-associated ancestry cluster had fewer N-insertions in productive TCRs, according to a later genetic analysis. The earlier analysis of fewer than 750 of the donors excluded some 15 rarely observed V segments, including chromosome 9 orphons, because counts were too low. In this cohort, only TCR beta chains were sequenced, and detectable features were limited by the absence of alpha or paired-chain data. The classifier was reported to diagnose cytomegalovirus status with high specificity and sensitivity in both the original cohort and the validation cohort. While some public TCRs were present in many individuals, most TCR sequences turned up only very rarely across donors. In vitro tests confirmed that three of the cytomegalovirus-associated TCR beta chains recognize cytomegalovirus antigens. In a later analysis, HLA-associated TCR beta chains were found to be more clonally expanded and to have lower generation probabilities than equally common non-associated chains. For the cohort, immune exposure information was limited to CMV serostatus. In a later genetic analysis, a missense DCLRE1C variant was associated with V-gene and J-gene trimming of TCR beta chains, and the association was replicated in an independent cohort. A later analysis found that TCR association rates varied across HLA loci, with DRB1 alleles showing the most associated TCRs and HLA-C alleles the fewest. At a false discovery rate of 0.05, a later analysis linked some 18,000 TCR beta sequences to specific HLA alleles.

This receptor was identified in a man in his 60s in good health and CMV-seropositive. The chain employs TRBV6-1 and TRBJ2-7; TRBD2 might be the D gene, on 7 matching bases. The sample consisted of PBMCs. The bases read TGTGCCAGCACTCCAGGAAGGGGGGGAAGGTACGAGCAGTACTTC. The encoded protein is CASTPGRGGRYEQYF.